Following are 21 T cell receptor beta chains from one sample sequenced in a study of T cell changes during pregnancy in multiple sclerosis. The repertoire was sequenced with immunoSEQ multiplex PCR; TCRdb's copy has only in-frame clones and lacks some. The sample includes around 69,000 clones, approximately 92% of them seen just once. This material consisted of peripheral blood, taken in the first trimester of pregnancy. All receptors come from a female donor with multiple sclerosis, enrolled in a pregnancy study.

The chain carries TRBV19 and TRBJ2-3, with TRBD2 matching over 8 bases. From germline, CDR1 is LNHDA and CDR2 SQIVND (reference sequence). Germline trimming cut 3 bases from V and 0 bases from J; bases unmatched to any gene: 5. There are 16 residues in the CDR3. The CDR3 protein is CASSMIAGLSTDTQYF. The CDR3 DNA reads as TGTGCCAGTAGTATGATAGCGGGACTAAGCACAGATACGCAGTATTTT.

CDR3 nucleotide sequence: TGTGCCAGCAGGGCCCTTGGGGGCGGCTCCTACGAGCAGTACTTC. This sequence encodes CASRALGGGSYEQYF. J is TRBJ2-7 and V is TRBV28; D may be TRBD1 (6 bases). The CDR3 runs 15 residues. Germline CDR1 MDHEN, CDR2 SYDVKM. V was trimmed by 6 bases and J by 0 bases, leaving 15 bases between them.

The chain joins TRBV7-9 to TRBJ2-5; 7 nucleotides match TRBD2. The CDR3 is 18 residues long. Germline lookup yields CDR1 SEHNR and CDR2 FQNEAQ (reference sequence). Germline trimming cut 1 base from V and 6 bases from J; bases unmatched to any gene: 17. CDR3 nucleotide sequence: TGTGCCAGCAGCTTAGACTTGGGAGTAGCGGGCCCCCGGAAGACCCAGTACTTC. Residues: CASSLDLGVAGPRKTQYF.

This clone was observed a handful of times. The chain has TRBV9 and TRBJ1-1; TRBD1 agrees at 9 bases. CDR1 is SGDLS, CDR2 YYNGEE, per germline. The ends lost 5 bases at V and 0 bases at J; junction bases unmatched: 8. This CDR3 contains 16 residues. CDR3 sequence: CASRVRDREMNTEAFF. The CDR3 nucleotides read TGTGCCAGCAGAGTCCGGGACAGGGAAATGAACACTGAAGCTTTCTTT.

This rearrangement joins TRBV5-6 to TRBJ1-1; 8 bases line up with TRBD1. Losses at the gene ends were 5 bases for V and 4 bases for J; bases not matched to a gene: 10. This CDR3 region has 15 residues. Germline V CDR1 and CDR2: SGHDT, YYEEEE. The CDR3 sequence is CASRRFRTGSTEAFF. CDR3 coding DNA: TGTGCCAGCAGGCGTTTTAGGACAGGGTCCACTGAAGCTTTCTTT.

The V and J genes are TRBV19 and TRBJ1-5; 11 bases agree with TRBD1. This CDR3 contains 15 residues. V lost 6 bases, J lost 2 bases, and 3 bases stayed unmatched. The germline V gene has CDR1 LNHDA and CDR2 SQIVND (reference sequence). The CDR3 DNA follows: TGTGCCAGTAGAGCGGGACAGGGGGGCAATCAGCCCCAGCATTTT. It is translated as CASRAGQGGNQPQHF.

The CDR3: CASSYTRSSVEKLFF. The CDR3 coding sequence is TGTGCCAGCAGTTACACCAGGTCGAGTGTGGAAAAACTGTTTTTT. The chain has TRBV6-5 and TRBJ1-4; D not certain. The CDR3 sequence is 15 residues long. Germline V gene data show CDR1 as MNHEY and CDR2 as SVGAGI. The V end was cut by 2 bases, the J end by 8 bases, with 15 bases between.

The chain carries TRBV7-6 and TRBJ2-3; 9 bases agree with TRBD1. After removal of 5 bases from V and 5 bases from J, the junction contained 5 bases not matched to a gene. The CDR3 is 14 amino acids. Germline V CDR1 and CDR2: SGHVS, FNYEAQ. CDR3: CASSARQGGDTQYF. For the CDR3, the DNA is TGTGCCAGCAGCGCCCGACAGGGGGGAGATACGCAGTATTTT. The whole variable domain, filled in from reference TRBV7-6 and TRBJ2-3, reads GAGVSQSPRYKVTKRGQDVALRCDPISGHVSLYWYRQALGQGPEFLTYFNYEAQQDKSGLPNDRFSAERPEGSISTLTIQRTEQRDSAMYRCASSARQGGDTQYFGPGTRLTVL.

V is TRBV7-9 and J is TRBJ2-1; 11 bases are a match to TRBD2. CDR1 and CDR2 from the germline V gene are SEHNR and FQNEAQ (reference sequence). There are 16 residues in the CDR3. Losses at the gene ends were 4 bases for V and 4 bases for J; bases not matched to a gene: 6. This CDR3 reads CASSSLTSGSYNEQFF. The CDR3 nucleotides are TGTGCCAGCAGCTCTCTAACTAGCGGGAGTTACAATGAGCAGTTCTTC.

V and J are TRBV27 and TRBJ1-2; TRBD1 aligns across 10 bases. This CDR3 is built from 17 residues. Germline values: CDR1 MNHEY, CDR2 SMNVEV (reference sequence). With 4 bases clipped from V and 4 bases from J, the junction kept 12 bases outside the gene matches. The CDR3 sequence: CASSSGQGMDGRYGYTF. In DNA form, the CDR3 reads TGTGCCAGCAGTTCGGGACAGGGGATGGACGGCCGCTATGGCTACACCTTC.

This clone was observed a single time. The CDR3 is CASSPDRGRYTEAFF. For the CDR3, the DNA is TGTGCCAGTAGTCCGGACAGGGGGAGATACACTGAAGCTTTCTTT. The V call is TRBV19, the J call TRBJ1-1, with TRBD1 matching 10 bases. Trimming removed 5 bases from V and 3 bases from J; junction bases left unmatched: 6. From germline, CDR1 is LNHDA and CDR2 SQIVND (reference sequence). The CDR3 runs 15 residues.

This chain joins TRBV11-3 and TRBJ2-3; a weak D match, TRBD2 (6 bases). The V gene's germline CDR1 is SGHNT and CDR2 YENEEA. The CDR3 consists of 15 residues. Trimming removed 1 base from V and 3 bases from J, with 11 bases in between. The CDR3 DNA reads TGTGCCAGCAGCTTAGGTAGCGGAGGGACAGATACGCAGTATTTT. It is translated as CASSLGSGGTDTQYF.

V is TRBV2 and J is TRBJ1-2; D uncertain. This CDR3 has 15 amino acids. With 1 base removed from V and 2 bases from J, the gap between germline ends came to 11 bases. CDR1 SNHLY and CDR2 FYNNEI come from the germline V gene. In DNA, the CDR3 is TGTGCCAGCAGTGAAGAACAGAGCAGCAACTATGGCTACACCTTC. Protein: CASSEEQSSNYGYTF.

This chain connects TRBV29-1 to TRBJ2-7, with 9 bases identical to TRBD1. CDR3 length: 14 residues. Per the germline V gene, CDR1 is SQVTM and CDR2 is ANQGSEA. J was trimmed by 4 bases and V by 7 bases; bases with no gene match: 11. The CDR3 DNA reads TGCAGCGCGTTGGGGGGACAGGGCGGGTACGAGCAGTACTTC. Encoded protein: CSALGGQGGYEQYF.

The chain uses TRBV9 and TRBJ2-1; D may be TRBD2 (5 bases). This CDR3 comprises 13 residues. V lost 3 bases to trimming and J lost 9 bases, with 13 bases between them. The germline gives CDR1 SGDLS, CDR2 YYNGEE. CDR3 amino acids: CASSATVGSEQFF. The CDR3 nucleotides are TGTGCCAGCAGCGCAACGGTGGGGAGTGAGCAGTTCTTC.

V usage is TRBV28 and J usage is TRBJ1-1, with D possibly being TRBD1 (6 bases). In germline, CDR1 is MDHEN, CDR2 SYDVKM. This CDR3 comprises 12 residues. V lost 5 bases, J lost 9 bases, and 13 bases lay in between. CDR3 amino acids: CASSPTGKKAFF. The CDR3 DNA reads as TGTGCCAGCAGTCCTACAGGGAAAAAAGCTTTCTTT.

The chain employs TRBV19 and TRBJ2-1; 12 bases align to TRBD2. This CDR3 region has 17 residues. The germline V gene has CDR1 LNHDA and CDR2 SQIVND (reference sequence). Germline trimming cut 4 bases from V and 3 bases from J; bases unmatched to any gene: 7. The CDR3, as DNA: TGTGCCAGTAGTACCACTAGCGGGAGGTTAGGCTACAATGAGCAGTTCTTC. Its translation is CASSTTSGRLGYNEQFF.

The chain has TRBV7-9 and TRBJ1-1, with D perhaps TRBD1 (5 bases). V gave up 4 bases and J gave up 0 bases, with 18 bases separating them. The CDR3 has 17 amino acids. Germline V CDR1 and CDR2: SEHNR, FQNEAQ (reference sequence). CDR3 amino acids: CASSSPIARVMNTEAFF. The DNA of the CDR3 is TGTGCCAGCAGCTCACCCATCGCCAGGGTGATGAACACTGAAGCTTTCTTT. The whole variable domain, remainder taken from reference TRBV7-9 and TRBJ1-1, is DTGVSQNPRHKITKRGQNVTFRCDPISEHNRLYWYRQTLGQGPEFLTYFQNEAQLEKSRLLSDRFSAERPKGSFSTLEIQRTEQGDSAMYLCASSSPIARVMNTEAFFGQGTRLTVV.

The chain carries TRBV4-2 and TRBJ2-5; D gene unclear. Germline-derived CDR1 and CDR2 are LGHNA and YNFKEQ. CDR3 length equals 14 residues. Trimming shortened V by 0 bases and J by 5 bases, and 10 bases separated the two germline ends. The CDR3 sequence is CASSQEPYAETQYF. The CDR3 DNA sequence: TGTGCCAGCAGCCAAGAGCCGTACGCGGAGACCCAGTACTTC.

The chain couples TRBV29-1 to TRBJ2-1; 8 bases line up with TRBD1. CDR3 length: 12 residues. After removal of 8 bases from V and 7 bases from J, the junction contained 7 bases not matched to a gene. From germline, CDR1 is SQVTM and CDR2 ANQGSEA. The CDR3: CSYGQGFNEQFF. Written as DNA, the CDR3 is TGCAGCTACGGACAGGGTTTTAATGAGCAGTTCTTC.

J is TRBJ2-7 and V is TRBV7-2; 8 positions match TRBD2. This CDR3 has 16 residues. The germline V gene has CDR1 SGHTA and CDR2 FQGNSA. With V trimmed by 5 bases and J by 2 bases, 11 bases remained unmatched. CDR3 nucleotides: TGTGCCAGCAGCCTCACCAGCGGGAGTATTGCCTACGAGCAGTACTTC. It specifies CASSLTSGSIAYEQYF.